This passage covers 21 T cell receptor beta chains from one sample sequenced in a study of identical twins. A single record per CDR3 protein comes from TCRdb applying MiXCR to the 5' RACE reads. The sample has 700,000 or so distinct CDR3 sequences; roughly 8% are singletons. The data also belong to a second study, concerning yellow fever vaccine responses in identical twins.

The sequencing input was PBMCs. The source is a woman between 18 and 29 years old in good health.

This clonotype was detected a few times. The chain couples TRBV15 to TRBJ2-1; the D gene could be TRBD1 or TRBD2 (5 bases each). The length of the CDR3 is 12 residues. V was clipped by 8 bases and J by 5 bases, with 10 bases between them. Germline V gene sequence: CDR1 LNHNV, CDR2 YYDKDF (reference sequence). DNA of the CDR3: TGTGCCACCCGAGGGGCGAACAATGAGCAGTTCTTC. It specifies CATRGANNEQFF.

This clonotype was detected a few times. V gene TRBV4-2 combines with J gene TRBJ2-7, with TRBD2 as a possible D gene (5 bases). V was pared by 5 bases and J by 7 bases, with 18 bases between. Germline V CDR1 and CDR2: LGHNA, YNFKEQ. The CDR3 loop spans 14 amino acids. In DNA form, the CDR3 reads TGTGCCAGCAGCTTGACTACGTTTGAGGGAGAGCAGTACTTC. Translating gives CASSLTTFEGEQYF.

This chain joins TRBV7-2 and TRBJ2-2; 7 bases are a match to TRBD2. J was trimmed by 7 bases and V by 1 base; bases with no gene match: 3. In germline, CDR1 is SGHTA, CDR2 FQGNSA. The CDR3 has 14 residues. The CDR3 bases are TGTGCCAGCAGCTTAGGAGCGGGGTTCGGGGAGCTGTTTTTT. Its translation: CASSLGAGFGELFF.

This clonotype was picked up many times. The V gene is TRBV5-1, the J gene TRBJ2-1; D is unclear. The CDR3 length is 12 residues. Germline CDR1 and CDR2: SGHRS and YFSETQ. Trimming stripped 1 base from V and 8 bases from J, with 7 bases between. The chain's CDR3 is CASSLYGYEQFF. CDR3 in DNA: TGCGCCAGCAGCTTGTATGGGTATGAGCAGTTCTTC.

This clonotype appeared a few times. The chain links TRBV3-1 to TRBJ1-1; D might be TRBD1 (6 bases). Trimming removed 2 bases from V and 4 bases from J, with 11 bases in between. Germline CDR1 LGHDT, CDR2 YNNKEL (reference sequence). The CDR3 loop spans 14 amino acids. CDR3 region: CASSQTRGRTEAFF. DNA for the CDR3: TGTGCCAGCAGCCAAACGCGGGGGCGCACTGAAGCTTTCTTT. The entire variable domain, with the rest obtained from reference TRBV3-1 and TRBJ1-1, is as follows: DTAVSQTPKYLVTQMGNDKSIKCEQNLGHDTMYWYKQDSKKFLKIMFSYNNKELIINETVPNRFSPKSPDKAHLNLHINSLELGDSAVYFCASSQTRGRTEAFFGQGTRLTVV.

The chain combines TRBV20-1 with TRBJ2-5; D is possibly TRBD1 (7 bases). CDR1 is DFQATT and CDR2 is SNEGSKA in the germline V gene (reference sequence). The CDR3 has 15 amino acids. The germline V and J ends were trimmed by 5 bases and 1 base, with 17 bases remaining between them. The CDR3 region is CSAPIFRGAQETQYF. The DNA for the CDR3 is TGCAGTGCTCCCATCTTCAGGGGGGCCCAAGAGACCCAGTACTTC.

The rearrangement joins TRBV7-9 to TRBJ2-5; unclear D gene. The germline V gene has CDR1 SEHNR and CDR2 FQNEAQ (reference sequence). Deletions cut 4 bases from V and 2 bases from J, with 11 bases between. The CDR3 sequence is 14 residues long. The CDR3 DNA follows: TGTGCCAGCAGCTATGGCGGCAGACAAGAGACCCAGTACTTC. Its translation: CASSYGGRQETQYF.

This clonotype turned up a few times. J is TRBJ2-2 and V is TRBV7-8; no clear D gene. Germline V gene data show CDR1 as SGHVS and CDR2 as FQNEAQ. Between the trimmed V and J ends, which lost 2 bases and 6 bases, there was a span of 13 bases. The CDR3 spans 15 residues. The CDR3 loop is CASSLRGVGPGELFF. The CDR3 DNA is TGTGCCAGCAGCTTACGTGGTGTGGGTCCCGGGGAGCTGTTTTTT.

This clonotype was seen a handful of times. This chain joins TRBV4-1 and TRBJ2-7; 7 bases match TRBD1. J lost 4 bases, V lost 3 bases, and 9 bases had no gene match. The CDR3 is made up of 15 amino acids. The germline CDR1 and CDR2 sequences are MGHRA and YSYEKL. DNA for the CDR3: TGCGCCAGCAGCCAGGCGACAGGGTCCCTGTACGAGCAGTACTTC. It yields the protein CASSQATGSLYEQYF.

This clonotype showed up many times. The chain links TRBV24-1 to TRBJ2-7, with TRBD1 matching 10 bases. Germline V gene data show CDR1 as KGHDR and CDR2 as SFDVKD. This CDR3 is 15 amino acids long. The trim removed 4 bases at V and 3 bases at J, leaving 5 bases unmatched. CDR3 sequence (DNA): TGTGCCACCAGTGAGGCGGGACAGGGGATCTACGAGCAGTACTTC. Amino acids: CATSEAGQGIYEQYF.

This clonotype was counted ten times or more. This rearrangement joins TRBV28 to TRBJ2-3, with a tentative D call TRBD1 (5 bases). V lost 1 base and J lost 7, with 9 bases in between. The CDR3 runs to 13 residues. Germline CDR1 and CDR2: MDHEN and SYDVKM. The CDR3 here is CASSLYDSHTQYF. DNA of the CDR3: TGTGCCAGCAGTTTATATGACAGTCATACGCAGTATTTT.

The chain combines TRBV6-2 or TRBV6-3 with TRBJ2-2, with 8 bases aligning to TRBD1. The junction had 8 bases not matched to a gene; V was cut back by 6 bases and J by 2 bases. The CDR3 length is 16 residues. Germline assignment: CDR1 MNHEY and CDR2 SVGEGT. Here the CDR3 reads CASSYGTGFNTGELFF. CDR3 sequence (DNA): TGTGCCAGCAGCTACGGGACAGGATTTAACACCGGGGAGCTGTTTTTT.

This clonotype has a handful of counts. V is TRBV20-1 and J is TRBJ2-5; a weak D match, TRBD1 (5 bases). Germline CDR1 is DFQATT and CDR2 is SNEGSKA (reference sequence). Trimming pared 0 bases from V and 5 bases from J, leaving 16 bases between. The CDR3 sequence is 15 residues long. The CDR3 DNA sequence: TGCAGTGCTAGAGATCGAGTGGGGCCTGGGGAGACCCAGTACTTC. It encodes CSARDRVGPGETQYF.

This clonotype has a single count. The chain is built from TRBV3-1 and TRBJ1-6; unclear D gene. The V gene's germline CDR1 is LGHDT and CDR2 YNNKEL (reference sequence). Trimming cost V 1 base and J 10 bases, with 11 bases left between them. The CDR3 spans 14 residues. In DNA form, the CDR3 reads TGTGCCAGCAGCCAAGTTGCCGTGGACTCACCCCTCCACTTT. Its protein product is CASSQVAVDSPLHF.

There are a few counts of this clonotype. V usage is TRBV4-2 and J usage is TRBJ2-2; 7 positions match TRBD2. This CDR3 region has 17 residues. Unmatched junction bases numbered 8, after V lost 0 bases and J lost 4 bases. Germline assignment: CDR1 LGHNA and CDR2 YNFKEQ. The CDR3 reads CASSQDRGGASTGELFF. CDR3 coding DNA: TGTGCCAGCAGCCAAGATCGGGGAGGGGCGAGCACCGGGGAGCTGTTTTTT.

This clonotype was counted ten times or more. The DNA of the CDR3 is TGCAGTGCTCCCCCCCGTCGGACAGGGACCTACAATGAGCAGTTCTTC. Protein: CSAPPRRTGTYNEQFF. The chain recombines TRBV20-1 with TRBJ2-1; the match to TRBD1 covers 8 bases. V gave up 5 bases and J gave up 2 bases; unmatched junction bases: 11. Per the germline V gene, CDR1 is DFQATT and CDR2 is SNEGSKA (reference sequence). CDR3 length: 16 amino acids.

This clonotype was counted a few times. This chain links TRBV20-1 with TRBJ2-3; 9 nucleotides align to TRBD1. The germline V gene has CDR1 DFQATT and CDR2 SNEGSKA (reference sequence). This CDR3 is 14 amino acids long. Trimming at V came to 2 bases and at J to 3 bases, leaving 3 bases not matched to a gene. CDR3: CSARPGQGTDTQYF. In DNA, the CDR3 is TGCAGTGCTAGACCGGGACAGGGAACAGATACGCAGTATTTT.

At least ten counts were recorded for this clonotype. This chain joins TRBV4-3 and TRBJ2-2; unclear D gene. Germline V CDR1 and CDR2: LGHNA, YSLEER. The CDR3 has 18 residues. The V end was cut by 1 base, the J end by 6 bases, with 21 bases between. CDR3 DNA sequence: TGCGCCAGCAGCCAAGGATTAGAAACCGGGCCCAGACCCGGGGAGCTGTTTTTT. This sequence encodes CASSQGLETGPRPGELFF.

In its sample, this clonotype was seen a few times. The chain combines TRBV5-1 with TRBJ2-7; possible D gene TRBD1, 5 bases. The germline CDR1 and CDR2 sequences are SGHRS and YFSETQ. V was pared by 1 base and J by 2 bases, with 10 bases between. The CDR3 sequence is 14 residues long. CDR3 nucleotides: TGCGCCAGCAGCTTGTACCAGGGCACCTACGAGCAGTACTTC. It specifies CASSLYQGTYEQYF.

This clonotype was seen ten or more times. The CDR3, as DNA: TGTGCCAGCAGCTTGGACTTTAACAATGAGCAGTTCTTC. This gives the protein CASSLDFNNEQFF. The chain uses TRBV5-5 and TRBJ2-1; D remains ambiguous. Germline CDR1 reads SGHKS; CDR2 reads YYEKEE (reference sequence). CDR3 size: 13 residues. V lost 0 bases and J 5 bases, leaving 6 bases between the germline ends.

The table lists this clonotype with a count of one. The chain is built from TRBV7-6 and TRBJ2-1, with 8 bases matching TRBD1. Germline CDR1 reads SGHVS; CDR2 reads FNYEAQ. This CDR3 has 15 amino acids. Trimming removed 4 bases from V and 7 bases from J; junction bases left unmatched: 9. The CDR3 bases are TGTGCCAGCAGCTCCCTCCGGACAGGGCAAAATGAGCAGTTCTTC. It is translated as CASSSLRTGQNEQFF.